These T cell receptor beta chains were read from a single sample in a study of blood T cell repertoires in COVID-19. Libraries were prepared by immunoSEQ multiplex PCR; TCRdb keeps only in-frame clonotypes and omits some of them. The data hold 200,000 to 300,000 clones, with 75% to 90% observed a single time. The sequenced sample was peripheral blood. All receptors come from a woman in her sixties with active or convalescent COVID-19. Each CDR3 is given with its conserved first and last residue. The D gene is left open where the match is weak. Part of the rows lack a size; the others show once, few, many or a class for expanded clones.

J: TRBJ1-6; size: .; V: TRBV27; D: .; DNA: TGTGCCAGCGGCTCTCTCTATTCACCCCTCCACTTT; CDR3: CASGSLYSPLHF
J: TRBJ2-5; size: .; V: TRBV7-8; D: TRBD2; DNA: TGTGCCAGCAGCCTAGGACTAGCGGGGGGCAGGACCCAGTACTTC; CDR3: CASSLGLAGGRTQYF
J: TRBJ2-3; size: once; V: TRBV3-1/TRBV3-2; D: TRBD2; DNA: TGTGCCAGCAGCCCCCGTAACAGCGGGGGATTCACAGATACGCAGTATTTT; CDR3: CASSPRNSGGFTDTQYF
J: TRBJ2-5; size: .; V: TRBV5-1; D: TRBD1; DNA: TGCGCCAGCAGCTTGGCGATTCCGGGGATACAGGGGGAGACCCAGTACTTC; CDR3: CASSLAIPGIQGETQYF
J: TRBJ1-2; size: .; V: TRBV30; D: TRBD1; DNA: TGTGCCTGGAGAACAGGGGGTGGGTTCTATGGCTACACCTTC; CDR3: CAWRTGGGFYGYTF
J: TRBJ2-7; size: many; V: TRBV12-3/TRBV12-4; D: TRBD1; DNA: TGTGCCAGCAGGGGGACAGGGACCTACGAGCAGTACTTC; CDR3: CASRGTGTYEQYF
J: TRBJ2-7; size: once; V: TRBV7-2; D: .; DNA: TGTGCCAGCAGCTTAGTGGGGCTAGGATCCTACGAGCAGTACTTC; CDR3: CASSLVGLGSYEQYF
J: TRBJ1-2; size: .; V: TRBV6-1; D: .; DNA: TGTGCCAGCAGTGTGGCGGGGGCCCAAACCACCTATGGCTACACCTTC; CDR3: CASSVAGAQTTYGYTF
J: TRBJ2-2; size: .; V: TRBV5-8; D: .; DNA: TGTGCCAGCAGCTTCGGTAGCTGGAACACCGGGGAGCTGTTTTTT; CDR3: CASSFGSWNTGELFF
J: TRBJ1-6; size: once; V: TRBV30; D: TRBD1; DNA: TGTGCCTGGGACAGGGCTTTAAGGAATTCACCCCTCCACTTT; CDR3: CAWDRALRNSPLHF
J: TRBJ1-2; size: .; V: TRBV10-3; D: TRBD1; DNA: TGTGCCATCAGACGCGTCGGGACAGGGAGAAACTATGGCTACACCTTC; CDR3: CAIRRVGTGRNYGYTF
J: TRBJ2-5; size: .; V: TRBV9; D: TRBD1; DNA: TGTGCCAGCAGCGTAGAAGGGGGCGTGGGTCAAGAGACCCAGTACTTC; CDR3: CASSVEGGVGQETQYF
J: TRBJ2-1; size: .; V: TRBV12-3/TRBV12-4; D: .; DNA: TGTGCCAGCAGTTTAGGACTATACAATGAGCAGTTCTTC; CDR3: CASSLGLYNEQFF